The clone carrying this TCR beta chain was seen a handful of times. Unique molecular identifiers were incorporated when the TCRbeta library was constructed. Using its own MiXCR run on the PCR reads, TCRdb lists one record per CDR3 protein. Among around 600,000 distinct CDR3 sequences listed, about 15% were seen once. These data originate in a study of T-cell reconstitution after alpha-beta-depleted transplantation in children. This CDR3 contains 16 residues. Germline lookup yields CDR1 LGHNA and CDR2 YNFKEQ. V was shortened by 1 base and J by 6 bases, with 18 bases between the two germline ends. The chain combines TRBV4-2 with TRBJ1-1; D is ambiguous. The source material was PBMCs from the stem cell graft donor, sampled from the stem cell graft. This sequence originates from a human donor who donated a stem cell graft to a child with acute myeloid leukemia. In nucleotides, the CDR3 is TGTGCCAGCAGCCAAGTCCCATTGAGGGAGATGGCTGAAGCTTTCTTT. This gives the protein CASSQVPLREMAEAFF.